This TCR beta chain came from a study of T cell repertoires in cytomegalovirus infection. Study background: Recently identified HLA-C-restricted and well-studied HLA-B-restricted CMV epitopes were used. Both a matching HLA type and CMV infection were indicated by public TCR beta signatures.

TCRdb itself ran the reads through MiXCR, one entry per CDR3 protein. Here the sample spans approximately 120,000 distinct CDR3 sequences, around 30% being singletons. Points on this clonotype: Its antigen is currently unknown. The junction shows a germline mismatch at one end, possibly a read error.

Findings and caveats of the study: The study identified carriers of CMV plus the relevant HLA from cumulative public TCR beta family frequency. Dominant in the ex vivo response were TCR beta clonotypes restricted by HLA-C and specific for CMV.

The CDR3 extends over 13 amino acids. CDR1 and CDR2 from the germline V gene are SGHTA and FQGNSA. The chain recombines TRBV7-2 with TRBJ2-2, with D uncertain. Sequencing was performed on CD8+ T cells from cultured PBMCs, taken from culture after CMV antigen stimulation. The sequence came from a human donor in good health (CMV status not recorded). Some clones in this sample may be carry-over from other donors' samples. Here the CDR3 DNA reads TGTGCCAACAGCCGACTCGGGACCGGGGAGCTGTTTTTT. Translated, it gives CANSRLGTGELFF.